The 18 T cell receptor beta chains given below trace back to one sample, sequenced in a study of cytomegalovirus exposure and HLA in healthy donors. The PCR contained 60 Vbeta and 13 Jbeta primers. The data were produced by immunoSEQ multiplex PCR, yet TCRdb's version contains in-frame clones alone and is incomplete. The sample holds roughly 61,000 clones, 89% seen once. Specimen: PBMCs. These receptors all stem from a young man in good health and CMV-seropositive.

The chain has TRBV5-1 and TRBJ2-3, with 11 bases that match TRBD1. CDR1 and CDR2 (germline): SGHRS, YFSETQ. Trimming at V came to 0 bases and at J to 5 bases, leaving 2 bases not matched to a gene. The CDR3 covers 15 residues. The CDR3 protein is CASSLEGTGGDTQYF. The CDR3 DNA sequence: TGCGCCAGCAGCTTGGAGGGGACAGGGGGAGATACGCAGTATTTT.

Written as DNA, the CDR3 is TGCGCCAGCAGCCCCGGACAGGGGGGTTACGAGCAGTACTTC. This sequence encodes CASSPGQGGYEQYF. V is TRBV5-1 and J is TRBJ2-7; 10 bases are a match to TRBD1. CDR1 is SGHRS, CDR2 YFSETQ, per germline. The CDR3 contains 14 residues. J gave up 4 bases and V 4 bases, and 5 bases lay outside the gene matches.

This chain connects TRBV7-9 to TRBJ1-2, with 7 positions matching TRBD1. The CDR3 sequence is 14 residues long. The junction had 7 bases not matched to a gene; V was cut back by 3 bases and J by 6 bases. Germline CDR1 reads SEHNR; CDR2 reads FQNEAQ (reference sequence). CDR3 residues: CASSLTSGGHGYTF. As DNA, the CDR3 is TGTGCCAGCAGCTTGACTTCAGGGGGTCATGGCTACACCTTC.

This clone was seen only a few times. The chain combines TRBV5-1 with TRBJ2-5, with TRBD1 matching 8 bases. Germline-derived CDR1 and CDR2 are SGHRS and YFSETQ. This CDR3 spans 13 amino acids. V trimming: 4 bases; J trimming: 5 bases; junction bases outside the gene matches: 4. In DNA, the CDR3 is TGCGCCAGCAGCAGGACAGGGTTGGAGACCCAGTACTTC. Amino acid sequence: CASSRTGLETQYF.

The V gene is TRBV5-4, the J gene TRBJ2-7; 8 positions agree with TRBD2. The CDR3 has 15 residues. The germline V gene encodes CDR1 SGHNT and CDR2 YYREEE (reference sequence). J lost 2 bases, V lost 3 bases, and 7 bases had no gene match. CDR3 sequence reads: CASSSLTSATYEQYF. CDR3 in DNA: TGTGCCAGCAGCTCCCTGACTAGCGCAACCTACGAGCAGTACTTC.

The chain employs TRBV11-2 and TRBJ2-7; 11 bases agree with TRBD1. Germline V CDR1 and CDR2: SGHAT, FQNNGV. Trimming removed 4 bases from V and 4 bases from J; junction bases left unmatched: 9. This CDR3 has 16 amino acids. The CDR3 DNA reads TGTGCCAGCAGCTCGACCCGGGACAGGGGGTGGTACGAGCAGTACTTC. This codes for CASSSTRDRGWYEQYF.

The J gene is TRBJ1-1, the V gene TRBV19; maybe TRBD1 (5 bases). Trimming stripped 9 bases from V and 2 bases from J, with 13 bases between. CDR3 length equals 13 residues. Germline lookup yields CDR1 LNHDA and CDR2 SQIVND (reference sequence). This chain's CDR3 is CASLKTANTEAFF. The CDR3 nucleotides read TGTGCCAGCCTTAAGACAGCCAACACTGAAGCTTTCTTT.

J is TRBJ2-5 and V is TRBV11-2; a possible D gene is TRBD2 (6 bases). This CDR3 spans 17 amino acids. Germline V gene data show CDR1 as SGHAT and CDR2 as FQNNGV. V was shortened by 3 bases and J by 0 bases, with 17 bases between the two germline ends. The CDR3 reads CASSFKLAQSYQETQYF. The DNA of the CDR3 is TGTGCCAGCAGCTTCAAACTAGCTCAATCGTACCAAGAGACCCAGTACTTC.

V and J are TRBV2 and TRBJ2-7; 7 bases map to TRBD2. J gave up 0 bases and V 6 bases, and 8 bases lay outside the gene matches. Germline CDR1 and CDR2: SNHLY and FYNNEI. CDR3 length: 15 residues. CDR3 amino acids: CASSSTGTTSYEQYF. The CDR3 bases are TGTGCCAGCAGCTCTACCGGGACTACCTCCTACGAGCAGTACTTC.

V gene TRBV5-1 combines with J gene TRBJ1-1, with D unclear. CDR1 SGHRS and CDR2 YFSETQ come from the germline V gene. The germline V and J ends were trimmed by 7 bases and 0 bases, with 13 bases remaining between them. The CDR3 has 14 amino acids. CDR3 sequence: CASAKSEMNTEAFF. The CDR3 DNA reads as TGCGCCAGCGCAAAATCCGAGATGAACACTGAAGCTTTCTTT. The variable domain in full, completed from reference TRBV5-1 and TRBJ1-1, reads KAGVTQTPRYLIKTRGQQVTLSCSPISGHRSVSWYQQTPGQGLQFLFEYFSETQRNKGNFPGRFSGRQFSNSRSEMNVSTLELGDSALYLCASAKSEMNTEAFFGQGTRLTVV.

The chain joins TRBV18 to TRBJ2-3; 9 nucleotides match TRBD2. The J segment lost 1 base and the V segment lost 3 bases, leaving 2 bases of the junction unmatched. Germline CDR1 KGHSH, CDR2 LQKENI. The CDR3 loop spans 15 amino acids. The CDR3 sequence: CASSPIAGGTDTQYF. In DNA form, the CDR3 reads TGTGCCAGCTCACCCATAGCGGGAGGCACAGATACGCAGTATTTT.

This chain connects TRBV18 to TRBJ1-1, with D perhaps matching TRBD1 (6 bases). V was cut by 6 bases and J by 2 bases, with 16 bases left in between. This CDR3 comprises 15 residues. CDR1 and CDR2 (germline): KGHSH, LQKENI. CDR3 bases: TGTGCCAGCTCGCGAGGACAGAACGCAAACACTGAAGCTTTCTTT. Encoded protein: CASSRGQNANTEAFF.

The rearrangement joins TRBV11-2 to TRBJ2-7; TRBD1 matches 7 bases. The CDR3 consists of 15 residues. CDR1 and CDR2 from the germline V gene are SGHAT and FQNNGV. The ends lost 3 bases at V and 6 bases at J; junction bases unmatched: 11. Here the CDR3 reads CASSFLGTETSEQYF. Here the CDR3 DNA reads TGTGCCAGCAGCTTCCTCGGGACAGAGACTTCCGAGCAGTACTTC.

This clone occurred a few times. The chain joins TRBV13 to TRBJ2-3; 11 bases align to TRBD2. From germline, CDR1 is PRHDT and CDR2 FYEKMQ (reference sequence). The CDR3 runs to 18 residues. V dropped 3 bases and J dropped 5; count of bases not matched to a gene: 13. CDR3 sequence: CASSLRLAGGGARDTQYF. DNA for the CDR3: TGTGCCAGCAGCTTGAGGCTAGCGGGAGGAGGGGCGCGAGATACGCAGTATTTT. Together with reference TRBV13 and TRBJ2-3, the CDR3 gives the full variable domain: AAGVIQSPRHLIKEKRETATLKCYPIPRHDTVYWYQQGPGQDPQFLISFYEKMQSDKGSIPDRFSAQQFSDYHSELNMSSLELGDSALYFCASSLRLAGGGARDTQYFGPGTRLTVL.

The rearrangement joins TRBV6-5 to TRBJ1-6; 7 bases are a match to TRBD1. Germline V lookup: CDR1 MNHEY, CDR2 SVGAGI. J gave up 9 bases and V 6 bases, and 8 bases lay outside the gene matches. The CDR3 runs to 14 residues. DNA for the CDR3: TGTGCCAGCAGAATTCTAGGGGGCCCTTCACCCCTCCACTTT. Its translation is CASRILGGPSPLHF.

This clone has more than one count but fewer than ten. V gene TRBV4-1 combines with J gene TRBJ1-1; D call uncertain. The CDR3 has 11 residues. V gave up 0 bases and J gave up 10 bases, with 6 bases separating them. The germline gives CDR1 MGHRA, CDR2 YSYEKL. The CDR3 bases are TGCGCCAGCAGCCAAGATTTAATAGCTTTCTTT. Translated, it gives CASSQDLIAFF.

The V and J genes are TRBV11-3 and TRBJ2-3; TRBD2 matches 13 bases. The CDR3 consists of 17 residues. J gave up 2 bases and V 5 bases, and 7 bases lay outside the gene matches. In germline, CDR1 is SGHNT, CDR2 YENEEA. CDR3 protein: CASSLGTSGTLTDTQYF. The CDR3 region has the DNA TGTGCCAGCAGCCTCGGGACTAGCGGGACGCTCACAGATACGCAGTATTTT.

This chain connects TRBV9 to TRBJ2-1; the match to TRBD2 covers 7 bases. The CDR3 sequence is 14 residues long. J was trimmed by 5 bases and V by 1 base; bases with no gene match: 3. From germline, CDR1 is SGDLS and CDR2 YYNGEE. CDR3 sequence reads: CASSVSSGNNEQFF. DNA for the CDR3: TGTGCCAGCAGCGTAAGCAGCGGGAACAATGAGCAGTTCTTC.